This TCR beta chain derives from a study of response to subunit inactivated influenza vaccine. MiXCR, run by TCRdb on the RT-PCR reads, gives a single entry per CDR3 protein. The table lists 630,000 or so distinct CDR3 sequences, roughly 14% of them singletons, with around a tenth in the top ten. The CDR3 consists of 16 residues. The germline V gene has CDR1 MNHEY and CDR2 SVGEGT. V lost 2 bases to trimming and J lost 5 bases, with 18 bases between them. This clonotype was counted ten times or more. This chain connects TRBV6-2 or TRBV6-3 to TRBJ2-5; D remains ambiguous. Source: PBMCs from blood, taken 11 to 12 days after vaccination. The receptor was isolated from a man aged 50-59 years who received an inactivated influenza vaccine. CDR3 residues: CASSYPSRELAETQYF. CDR3 coding DNA: TGTGCCAGCAGTTACCCATCCAGAGAATTGGCCGAGACCCAGTACTTC.